Listed below are T cell receptor beta chains from one sample, sequenced in a study of blood T cell repertoires in COVID-19. Libraries were prepared by immunoSEQ multiplex PCR; TCRdb keeps only in-frame clonotypes and omits some of them. This table holds roughly 140,000 clones, 80% to 85% found once. The specimen sequenced was peripheral blood. Source of these receptors: a human donor in a cohort sampled during active COVID-19. CDR3s include the opening cysteine and the closing phenylalanine or tryptophan. Each record gives: CDR3 DNA, CDR3 protein, D gene, J gene, V gene, clone size. D genes are given only for firm matches. A clone size is listed for some rows: how often the clone was seen (once, few, many), or a class if it is expanded.

cdr3_nt: TGTGCCACCAGCAGATTGTCTGGTGCGGGGGGTACCGGGGAGCTGTTTTTT
cdr3_aa: CATSRLSGAGGTGELFF
d_call: TRBD2
j_call: TRBJ2-2
v_call: TRBV15
clone_size: -

cdr3_nt: TGCGCCAGCAGCTTGGACGCGAGCTATGGTTCACCCCTCCACTTT
cdr3_aa: CASSLDASYGSPLHF
d_call: -
j_call: TRBJ1-6
v_call: TRBV5-1
clone_size: once

cdr3_nt: TGTGCCAGCAGTTCGACAGGAGACGGCGAGCAGTACTTC
cdr3_aa: CASSSTGDGEQYF
d_call: -
j_call: TRBJ2-7
v_call: TRBV12-3/TRBV12-4
clone_size: once

cdr3_nt: TGTGCCAGCAGAAACAGGGCCGGGCAGCCCCAGCATTTT
cdr3_aa: CASRNRAGQPQHF
d_call: -
j_call: TRBJ1-5
v_call: TRBV2
clone_size: -

cdr3_nt: TGTGCCAGCAGTGTAGGGGGCGCGTATGGAAACTCCTACGAGCAGTACTTC
cdr3_aa: CASSVGGAYGNSYEQYF
d_call: TRBD1
j_call: TRBJ2-7
v_call: TRBV2
clone_size: -

cdr3_nt: TGTGCCAGTAGTGGTGGACAGTATAATTCACCCCTCCACTTT
cdr3_aa: CASSGGQYNSPLHF
d_call: -
j_call: TRBJ1-6
v_call: TRBV19
clone_size: few

cdr3_nt: TGCAGCGTCCAAGAACAGGGCAGGTACACCGGGGAGCTGTTTTTT
cdr3_aa: CSVQEQGRYTGELFF
d_call: -
j_call: TRBJ2-2
v_call: TRBV29-1
clone_size: once

cdr3_nt: TGTGCCAGCAGCTTCCTAGGACAGGGGGGTGGCTACACCTTC
cdr3_aa: CASSFLGQGGGYTF
d_call: TRBD1
j_call: TRBJ1-2
v_call: TRBV7-6
clone_size: once

cdr3_nt: TGTGCCAGCAGTGAACTACGGACAGGGGGCTTCTACACCTTC
cdr3_aa: CASSELRTGGFYTF
d_call: TRBD1
j_call: TRBJ1-2
v_call: TRBV2
clone_size: -

cdr3_nt: TGCGCCAGCAGCGCGGGACAGGACTATGGCTACACCTTC
cdr3_aa: CASSAGQDYGYTF
d_call: TRBD1
j_call: TRBJ1-2
v_call: TRBV5-1
clone_size: -

cdr3_nt: TGTGCCAGCAGCTCCGGGGGGTATTCACCCCTCCACTTT
cdr3_aa: CASSSGGYSPLHF
d_call: -
j_call: TRBJ1-6
v_call: TRBV11-3
clone_size: -

cdr3_nt: TGCAGCGTCTCCCTCTCAGGGGGGAAGGAAAACATTCAGTACTTC
cdr3_aa: CSVSLSGGKENIQYF
d_call: -
j_call: TRBJ2-4
v_call: TRBV29-1
clone_size: -

cdr3_nt: TGTGCCAGCAGCTTGCGGAGGGGAAGCTGGCAAGAGACCCAGTACTTC
cdr3_aa: CASSLRRGSWQETQYF
d_call: -
j_call: TRBJ2-5
v_call: TRBV11-3
clone_size: -

cdr3_nt: TGTGCCAGCAGTCTCGGACAGGGAGCCTACGAGCAGTACTTC
cdr3_aa: CASSLGQGAYEQYF
d_call: TRBD1
j_call: TRBJ2-7
v_call: TRBV27
clone_size: -

cdr3_nt: TGCGCCAGCAGCCAAGTTCGGGGACAGGGAATGGAGACCCAGTACTTC
cdr3_aa: CASSQVRGQGMETQYF
d_call: TRBD1
j_call: TRBJ2-5
v_call: TRBV4-1
clone_size: -

cdr3_nt: TGTGCCAGCAGCTTAGGTGCGGTCTTGGCTGGCTACACCTTC
cdr3_aa: CASSLGAVLAGYTF
d_call: -
j_call: TRBJ1-2
v_call: TRBV7-2
clone_size: -

cdr3_nt: TGTGCCAGCAGCGCCTTGGGACAGGGTGCCTACGAGCAGTACTTC
cdr3_aa: CASSALGQGAYEQYF
d_call: TRBD1
j_call: TRBJ2-7
v_call: TRBV7-9
clone_size: -

cdr3_nt: TGTGCCAGCAGTGCGGGACAGGGGTATGAAAAACTGTTTTTT
cdr3_aa: CASSAGQGYEKLFF
d_call: TRBD1
j_call: TRBJ1-4
v_call: TRBV2
clone_size: -

cdr3_nt: TGTGCCAGCAGCTTATTAGCGGCCGGAACCGGGGAGCTGTTTTTT
cdr3_aa: CASSLLAAGTGELFF
d_call: -
j_call: TRBJ2-2
v_call: TRBV7-6
clone_size: -

cdr3_nt: TGTGCCAGCAGTGAACAAGGACAGCTCTCCTACGAGCAGTACTTC
cdr3_aa: CASSEQGQLSYEQYF
d_call: -
j_call: TRBJ2-7
v_call: TRBV2
clone_size: -

cdr3_nt: TGTGCCAGCAGTCTAAAGATCGGGGGGGTCACTGAAGCTTTCTTT
cdr3_aa: CASSLKIGGVTEAFF
d_call: -
j_call: TRBJ1-1
v_call: TRBV6-4
clone_size: -

cdr3_nt: TGCGCCAGCAGCCAAGAAAGCGCGGCGGGACGGCAGCCCCAGCATTTT
cdr3_aa: CASSQESAAGRQPQHF
d_call: -
j_call: TRBJ1-5
v_call: TRBV4-1
clone_size: few

cdr3_nt: TGTGCCAGCCAGACAGGGTCATTTTATAATTCACCCCTCCACTTT
cdr3_aa: CASQTGSFYNSPLHF
d_call: TRBD1
j_call: TRBJ1-6
v_call: TRBV28
clone_size: -

cdr3_nt: TGTGCCAGTAGTATCCGGATCGGAGTCGTCGAGCAGTACTTC
cdr3_aa: CASSIRIGVVEQYF
d_call: -
j_call: TRBJ2-7
v_call: TRBV19
clone_size: -

cdr3_nt: TGTGCCAGCAGCTTGGAGGGGCCGGGCCAGCCCCAGCATTTT
cdr3_aa: CASSLEGPGQPQHF
d_call: -
j_call: TRBJ1-5
v_call: TRBV5-6
clone_size: -

cdr3_nt: TGTGCCAGCAGTTTGTCGGGACAGGGGGGTATAGAGACCCAGTACTTC
cdr3_aa: CASSLSGQGGIETQYF
d_call: TRBD1
j_call: TRBJ2-5
v_call: TRBV28
clone_size: -

cdr3_nt: TGTGCCAGCTCACCAAGGACACTCGACCGGGCATTCACAGATACGCAGTATTTT
cdr3_aa: CASSPRTLDRAFTDTQYF
d_call: -
j_call: TRBJ2-3
v_call: TRBV18
clone_size: -

cdr3_nt: TGTGCCAGCAGCTTAGTGAGGGCAGCGAACACTGAAGCTTTCTTT
cdr3_aa: CASSLVRAANTEAFF
d_call: -
j_call: TRBJ1-1
v_call: TRBV7-2
clone_size: -

cdr3_nt: TGTGCCAGCAGCTTAGATGTAACAGGCGGACAAAAGGGCCAGTACTTC
cdr3_aa: CASSLDVTGGQKGQYF
d_call: -
j_call: TRBJ2-5
v_call: TRBV11-2
clone_size: -

cdr3_nt: TGTGCCAGCAGCTTGGCCGGAGGGACAGGGGGGGAAAAACTGTTTTTT
cdr3_aa: CASSLAGGTGGEKLFF
d_call: TRBD1
j_call: TRBJ1-4
v_call: TRBV5-5
clone_size: -

cdr3_nt: TGTGCCAGCCGGGACAGTAAGGTGGAAGCTTTCTTT
cdr3_aa: CASRDSKVEAFF
d_call: TRBD1
j_call: TRBJ1-1
v_call: TRBV19
clone_size: -

cdr3_nt: TGCGCCAGCAGTTTAAGGACTAGCTACGATACGCAGTATTTT
cdr3_aa: CASSLRTSYDTQYF
d_call: TRBD2
j_call: TRBJ2-3
v_call: TRBV5-1
clone_size: -

cdr3_nt: TGTGCCAGCAGCTCTGCTCCGGGACAGGGGGCGGATAGCTACACCTTC
cdr3_aa: CASSSAPGQGADSYTF
d_call: TRBD1
j_call: TRBJ1-2
v_call: TRBV7-3
clone_size: -

cdr3_nt: TGTGCCAGCAGTCAGGGTAGCGGGGGTGATGTGCAGTACTTC
cdr3_aa: CASSQGSGGDVQYF
d_call: TRBD2
j_call: TRBJ2-7
v_call: TRBV25-1
clone_size: -

cdr3_nt: TGTGCCACCAGCAGAGATCGTGGGACTTCCTCCTACAATGAGCAGTTCTTC
cdr3_aa: CATSRDRGTSSYNEQFF
d_call: -
j_call: TRBJ2-1
v_call: TRBV15
clone_size: -

cdr3_nt: TGTGCCAGCAGAAACAGGAAAACCGGGGAGCTGTTTTTT
cdr3_aa: CASRNRKTGELFF
d_call: -
j_call: TRBJ2-2
v_call: TRBV12-3/TRBV12-4
clone_size: -

cdr3_nt: TGTGCCAGCAGCTCCCTGAGGGTGACCGCGACCTACGAGCAGTACTTC
cdr3_aa: CASSSLRVTATYEQYF
d_call: -
j_call: TRBJ2-7
v_call: TRBV5-6
clone_size: -

cdr3_nt: TGTGCCAGCAGGACTAGCGGGGGGCGGAATGAGCAGTTCTTC
cdr3_aa: CASRTSGGRNEQFF
d_call: TRBD2
j_call: TRBJ2-1
v_call: TRBV6-5
clone_size: few

cdr3_nt: TGCAGCGTTGAAGATAAGGTCGAGGCCGGAAACACCATATATTTT
cdr3_aa: CSVEDKVEAGNTIYF
d_call: -
j_call: TRBJ1-3
v_call: TRBV29-1
clone_size: -

cdr3_nt: TGTGCCAGCAGTTACCGGGACAGGGGGCCTTATGAGCAGTTCTTC
cdr3_aa: CASSYRDRGPYEQFF
d_call: TRBD1
j_call: TRBJ2-1
v_call: TRBV27
clone_size: -

cdr3_nt: TGTGCCAGCAGCCACACATTTGGGCAAGGGAACACTGAAGCTTTCTTT
cdr3_aa: CASSHTFGQGNTEAFF
d_call: -
j_call: TRBJ1-1
v_call: TRBV3-1/TRBV3-2
clone_size: -